Shown below are 28 T cell receptor beta chains from a single sample sequenced in a study of metastatic and nonmetastatic thyroid tumors. TCRdb re-called clones via MiXCR from the PCR reads. The sample yields roughly 30,000 clones, about 32% seen once. Ahead of thyroid surgery, no patient had received treatment of any kind. Sequenced material: blood. All receptors derive from a female donor with papillary thyroid cancer or a benign thyroid nodule (not recorded which). Some clones in this sample may be carry-over from other donors' samples.

This clone was seen more than once but under ten times. The J gene is TRBJ2-7, the V gene TRBV7-2, with unresolved D. Trimming left V 3 bases short and J 2 bases short, with 5 bases between. Looked up from germline, CDR1 is SGHTA and CDR2 is FQGNSA. The CDR3 covers 12 residues. CDR3 region: CASSFGTYEQYF. The CDR3 DNA sequence: TGTGCCAGCAGCTTCGGAACCTACGAGCAGTACTTC.

This clone was detected ten times or more. The chain is built from TRBV18 and TRBJ2-6, with 7 bases that match TRBD1. Germline V gene sequence: CDR1 KGHSH, CDR2 LQKENI. The CDR3 is 18 residues long. The ends lost 0 bases at V and 2 bases at J; junction bases unmatched: 7. CDR3 amino acids: CASSPPLTGAAGANVLTF. CDR3 nucleotides: TGTGCCAGCTCACCACCGTTAACAGGGGCGGCTGGGGCCAACGTCCTGACTTTC.

The J gene is TRBJ2-3, the V gene TRBV4-3; D may be TRBD1 (6 bases). This CDR3 spans 15 amino acids. Germline CDR1 and CDR2: LGHNA and YSLEER. Trimming cost V 5 bases and J 6 bases, with 18 bases left between them. In nucleotides, the CDR3 is TGCGCCAGCAGCTCTTCAAAGAGGGGGTTTGATACGCAGTATTTT. Its translation: CASSSSKRGFDTQYF.

This clone was seen many times. The chain uses TRBV5-1 and TRBJ2-3; 9 positions match TRBD2. In germline, CDR1 is SGHRS, CDR2 YFSETQ. With V trimmed by 0 bases and J by 2 bases, 4 bases remained unmatched. The CDR3 extends over 16 amino acids. The CDR3 loop reads CASSLVLAGTTDTQYF. DNA for the CDR3: TGCGCCAGCAGCTTGGTGCTAGCGGGGACCACAGATACGCAGTATTTT.

This clone was counted many times. The chain employs TRBV6-1 and TRBJ1-1; D gene uncertain. Germline CDR1 and CDR2: MNHNS and SASEGT. The V end lost 5 bases, the J end lost 2 bases, and 6 bases lay between the germline ends. There are 12 residues in the CDR3. CDR3 sequence reads: CASSSGNTEAFF. The CDR3 DNA sequence: TGTGCCAGCAGTTCGGGAAACACTGAAGCTTTCTTT.

Details on this clone: One junction end does not reproduce the germline sequence, and a read error may be involved. This sample includes further DNA sequences coding for the same CDR3. The V gene is TRBV30, the J gene TRBJ1-2; 8 nucleotides align to TRBD1. This CDR3 spans 14 amino acids. CDR1 GTSNPN and CDR2 SVGIG come from the germline V gene (reference sequence). CDR3 protein: CAWSGTGGYYGYTF. CDR3 DNA sequence: TGTGCATGGAGTGGAACAGGGGGGTACTATGGCTACACCTTC.

This clone was detected ten times or more. J is TRBJ1-2 and V is TRBV28; TRBD1 is a possible D gene (5 bases). Germline V gene lookup returns CDR1 MDHEN and CDR2 SYDVKM. The CDR3 has 15 residues. The germline V and J ends were trimmed by 6 bases and 0 bases, with 14 bases remaining between them. The CDR3 DNA sequence: TGTGCCAGCAGATCTCGGGACGTAGCTAACTATGGCTACACCTTC. This encodes CASRSRDVANYGYTF.

This sequence joins TRBV18 and TRBJ2-7; D not resolved. Germline CDR1 is KGHSH and CDR2 is LQKENI. V lost 3 bases, J lost 6 bases, and 9 bases lay in between. This CDR3 spans 12 amino acids. CDR3 nucleotides: TGTGCCAGCTCACCGGCGGTGGGCGAGCAGTACTTC. It encodes CASSPAVGEQYF.

There are many counts of this clone. The chain uses TRBV19 and TRBJ1-2; TRBD1 agrees at 9 bases. Germline V gene sequence: CDR1 LNHDA, CDR2 SQIVND (reference sequence). Unmatched junction bases numbered 12, after V lost 5 bases and J lost 8 bases. This CDR3 is 15 amino acids long. The CDR3 coding sequence is TGTGCCAGTAGTCCGGGGGACAGGGTTTTCGAAGGCTACACCTTC. It yields the protein CASSPGDRVFEGYTF. The whole variable domain, filled in from reference TRBV19 and TRBJ1-2, reads DGGITQSPKYLFRKEGQNVTLSCEQNLNHDAMYWYRQDPGQGLRLIYYSQIVNDFQKGDIAEGYSVSREKKESFPLTVTSAQKNPTAFYLCASSPGDRVFEGYTFGSGTRLTVV.

The chain uses TRBV20-1 and TRBJ2-7, with 9 nucleotides matching TRBD2. CDR1 and CDR2 (germline): DFQATT, SNEGSKA (reference sequence). This CDR3 is built from 14 residues. With V trimmed by 4 bases and J by 3 bases, 7 bases remained unmatched. CDR3 sequence: CSAIPTSGLYEQYF. As DNA, the CDR3 is TGCAGTGCTATACCCACTAGCGGGCTCTACGAGCAGTACTTC.

This clone was seen only a few times. The chain combines TRBV27 with TRBJ2-7; maybe TRBD2 (6 bases). Germline-derived CDR1 and CDR2 are MNHEY and SMNVEV (reference sequence). The CDR3 spans 16 residues. The V gene lost 5 bases and the J gene lost 0 bases, with 17 bases spanning the gap. The CDR3 loop is CASSPLSGAPSYEQYF. In DNA form, the CDR3 reads TGTGCCAGCAGTCCCCTTAGCGGTGCCCCCTCCTACGAGCAGTACTTC.

Many counts were recorded for this clone. The gene calls are TRBV20-1 and TRBJ2-3; 12 bases fit TRBD2. CDR1 and CDR2 from the germline V gene are DFQATT and SNEGSKA (reference sequence). Germline trimming cut 6 bases from V and 5 bases from J; bases unmatched to any gene: 12. The CDR3 totals 16 residues. The CDR3 DNA follows: TGCAGTGCCGACCCCCCACTAGCGGGAGGAGTAGATACGCAGTATTTT. The encoded protein is CSADPPLAGGVDTQYF.

V gene TRBV18 combines with J gene TRBJ2-7; 10 nucleotides agree with TRBD1. The CDR3 is made up of 15 amino acids. Trimming at V came to 6 bases and at J to 1 base, leaving 6 bases not matched to a gene. Germline CDR1 KGHSH, CDR2 LQKENI. The CDR3 nucleotides are TGTGCCAGCTCCCTGGACAGGGGGGATTCCTACGAGCAGTACTTC. Encoded protein: CASSLDRGDSYEQYF.

Ten or more counts support this clone. This chain joins TRBV27 and TRBJ2-3; D is undetermined. Per germline, CDR1 MNHEY and CDR2 SMNVEV (reference sequence). V shed 8 bases and J shed 4 bases, with 7 bases lying between them. There are 11 residues in the CDR3. The CDR3 loop reads CASATSDTQYF. CDR3 in DNA: TGTGCCAGCGCAACATCAGATACGCAGTATTTT.

Ten or more counts support this clone. This chain links TRBV2 with TRBJ2-5; 7 nucleotides align to TRBD2. The V and J ends lost 2 bases and 3 bases, in that order; junction bases with no gene match: 6. CDR3 length: 15 residues. Germline CDR1 SNHLY, CDR2 FYNNEI. The CDR3 region is CASSESSGGKETQYF. The CDR3 coding sequence is TGTGCCAGCAGTGAAAGTTCGGGGGGAAAAGAGACCCAGTACTTC.

This clone qualifies as medium-sized. The chain recombines TRBV6-1 with TRBJ2-3; TRBD2 aligns across 7 bases. This CDR3 has 13 residues. With V trimmed by 7 bases and J by 4 bases, 5 bases remained unmatched. Germline V gives CDR1 MNHNS, CDR2 SASEGT. This CDR3 reads CASKGLAADTQYF. CDR3 bases: TGTGCCAGCAAGGGGCTAGCGGCAGATACGCAGTATTTT.

This clone was counted many times. This sequence joins TRBV28 and TRBJ1-5; D ambiguous. The germline V and J ends were trimmed by 6 bases and 4 bases, with 7 bases remaining between them. This CDR3 spans 12 amino acids. CDR1 MDHEN and CDR2 SYDVKM come from the germline V gene. CDR3 amino acids: CASRTGNQPQHF. Here the CDR3 DNA reads TGTGCCAGCAGAACGGGGAATCAGCCCCAGCATTTT.

This clone was counted ten times or more. The gene calls are TRBV9 and TRBJ2-1, with 10 bases fitting TRBD2. This CDR3 is built from 15 residues. Germline values: CDR1 SGDLS, CDR2 YYNGEE. V lost 0 bases, J lost 8 bases, and 5 bases stayed unmatched. The CDR3 is CASSVAVAGGYEQFF. The CDR3 nucleotides read TGTGCCAGCAGCGTAGCGGTAGCGGGAGGCTATGAGCAGTTCTTC.

The gene calls are TRBV11-3 and TRBJ2-1; D may be TRBD1 or TRBD2 (5 bases each). With 5 bases removed from V and 9 bases from J, the gap between germline ends came to 17 bases. The CDR3 has 14 amino acids. CDR1 and CDR2 (germline): SGHNT, YENEEA. CDR3 in amino acids: CASSKTSGTSEQFF. The CDR3 nucleotides are TGTGCCAGCAGCAAAACCTCCGGGACCTCTGAGCAGTTCTTC.

This clone was counted ten times or more. The chain joins TRBV30 to TRBJ1-5; D uncertain. The germline CDR1 and CDR2 sequences are GTSNPN and SVGIG (reference sequence). This CDR3 comprises 12 residues. Trimming took off 0 bases at V and 3 bases at J, with 3 bases between the two ends. As DNA, the CDR3 is TGTGCCTGGAGTGTTAACAATCAGCCCCAGCATTTT. Its protein product is CAWSVNNQPQHF. Drawing the rest from reference TRBV30 and TRBJ1-5, the complete variable domain is SQTIHQWPATLVQPVGSPLSLECTVEGTSNPNLYWYRQAAGRGLQLLFYSVGIGQISSEVPQNLSASRPQDRQFILSSKKLLLSDSGFYLCAWSVNNQPQHFGDGTRLSIL.

This clone showed up just a few times. The rearrangement uses TRBV6-1 and TRBJ1-5; D might be TRBD1 (5 bases). V was shortened by 4 bases and J by 7 bases, with 11 bases between the two germline ends. In germline, CDR1 is MNHNS, CDR2 SASEGT. The CDR3 totals 13 residues. The CDR3 loop reads CASSVGVEQPQHF. The CDR3 region has the DNA TGTGCCAGCAGTGTGGGGGTAGAGCAGCCCCAGCATTTT.

In its sample, this clone was seen many times. Being one base from a much bigger clone, this may be a read error. Other nucleotide sequences in the sample specify the same CDR3. J is TRBJ2-3 and V is TRBV6-1, with D perhaps matching TRBD2 (6 bases). Trimming took 8 bases from V and 0 from J, leaving 15 bases between them. The CDR3 covers 15 residues. Germline loops: CDR1 MNHNS, CDR2 SASEGT. The CDR3 sequence: CASSLGSGSTDTQYF. The CDR3 nucleotides read TGTGCCAGCTCCCTGGGTAGCGGCAGCACAGATACGCAGTATTTT.

This clone was seen ten or more times. The chain has TRBV30 and TRBJ2-7; TRBD2 matches at 8 bases. Germline V gene data show CDR1 as GTSNPN and CDR2 as SVGIG (reference sequence). V shed 4 bases and J 1 base; nucleotides not matched to a gene: 9. The CDR3 has 15 residues. DNA of the CDR3: TGTGCCTGGACCACCCTTAGCGGGAATTCCTACGAGCAGTACTTC. Translating it yields CAWTTLSGNSYEQYF.

This clone was recorded many times. The chain combines TRBV7-3 with TRBJ1-1; TRBD1 is a possible D gene (5 bases). The CDR3 loop spans 16 amino acids. Trimming removed 1 base at V and 1 base at J, with 13 bases between. Germline V CDR1 and CDR2: SGHTA, FQGTGA. The CDR3 is CASSLMGGVSNTEAFF. DNA for the CDR3: TGTGCCAGCAGCTTAATGGGGGGGGTCTCGAACACTGAAGCTTTCTTT.

This clone showed up many times. The genes are TRBV7-9 and TRBJ1-2, with 9 bases fitting TRBD1. Trimming removed 10 bases from V and 5 bases from J; junction bases left unmatched: 14. The CDR3 spans 15 residues. Germline values: CDR1 SEHNR, CDR2 FQNEAQ (reference sequence). CDR3 protein: CATAGQGQVGYGYTF. The CDR3 nucleotides are TGTGCCACCGCGGGACAGGGTCAAGTTGGGTATGGCTACACCTTC.

This clone appeared many times. The rearrangement uses TRBV3-1 and TRBJ1-6, with 7 bases fitting TRBD1. The CDR3 loop spans 15 amino acids. Looked up from germline, CDR1 is LGHDT and CDR2 is YNNKEL (reference sequence). Trimming cost V 2 bases and J 7 bases; bases outside gene matches: 5. This CDR3 reads CASSQLGQQNSPLHF. The CDR3, as DNA: TGTGCCAGCAGCCAATTGGGACAGCAGAATTCACCCCTCCACTTT. The full variable domain, completed using reference TRBV3-1 and TRBJ1-6, is DTAVSQTPKYLVTQMGNDKSIKCEQNLGHDTMYWYKQDSKKFLKIMFSYNNKELIINETVPNRFSPKSPDKAHLNLHINSLELGDSAVYFCASSQLGQQNSPLHFGNGTRLTVT.

The chain has TRBV7-2 and TRBJ2-7, with TRBD2 as a possible D gene (6 bases). CDR3 length: 14 residues. CDR1 is SGHTA and CDR2 is FQGNSA in the germline V gene. The V end was cut by 5 bases, the J end by 2 bases, with 13 bases between. The CDR3 DNA reads as TGTGCCAGCAGCCAATTAGCGGCAACCTACGAGCAGTACTTC. Protein: CASSQLAATYEQYF.

This clone is a singleton in its sample. The chain recombines TRBV7-2 with TRBJ2-7; D is possibly TRBD2 (6 bases). This CDR3 contains 13 residues. Germline CDR1 and CDR2: SGHTA and FQGNSA. The V and J ends lost 7 bases and 8 bases respectively, with 18 bases between them. CDR3 in DNA: TGTGCCAGCATCTCTTGGGGGGAGTGCAAGCAGTACTTC. It encodes CASISWGECKQYF.